Listed below are T cell receptor beta chains from one sample, sequenced in a study of blood T cell repertoires in COVID-19. The assay was immunoSEQ multiplex PCR, and TCRdb's table has in-frame clones only and misses some. The sample contains approximately 68,000 clones, roughly 80% of which appear only once. Sequencing input: peripheral blood. These TCRs come from a man older than 75 with active COVID-19. CDR3s include the opening cysteine and the closing phenylalanine or tryptophan. The D gene is left open where the match is weak. Some rows mark clone size as missing; the rest say once, few, many or name a class of expanded clone.

clone_size j_call cdr3_length d_call v_call cdr3_nt cdr3_aa
. TRBJ2-2 12 TRBD1 TRBV6-2/TRBV6-3 TGTGCCAGCAGTACCGGGACAGGGAAACTGTTTTTT CASSTGTGKLFF
. TRBJ2-1 15 TRBD1 TRBV6-5 TGTGCCAGCAGTTACGGGACAGGAGTTCTCAATGAGCAGTTCTTC CASSYGTGVLNEQFF
. TRBJ1-5 13 . TRBV5-4 TGTGCCAGCAGCTTCGGTAGCAATCAGCCCCAGCATTTT CASSFGSNQPQHF
. TRBJ1-1 15 . TRBV4-2 TGTGCCAGCAGCCAAGATGGTCTTGGAGACACTGAAGCTTTCTTT CASSQDGLGDTEAFF
once TRBJ2-5 14 . TRBV7-2 TGTGCCAGCAGCTCCATGGGCGGGCAAGAGACCCAGTACTTC CASSSMGGQETQYF
. TRBJ2-5 14 TRBD2 TRBV5-1 TGCGCCAGCAAAGCGGGGGGCACAAGAGAGACCCAGTACTTC CASKAGGTRETQYF
. TRBJ2-7 12 . TRBV5-1 TGCGCCAGCAGCACCGTCGGGAGAGAGCAGTACTTC CASSTVGREQYF
. TRBJ2-1 12 TRBD1 TRBV7-3 TGTGCCAGCAGCACGGGACAGGGGAGGCAGTTCTTC CASSTGQGRQFF
. TRBJ2-6 14 . TRBV6-5 TGTGCCACCGCGCCGAGCTCTGGGGCCAACGTCCTGACTTTC CATAPSSGANVLTF
. TRBJ2-7 13 . TRBV4-2 TGTGCCAGCAGCCAAGGAAGTAGATACGAGCAGTACTTC CASSQGSRYEQYF
. TRBJ2-2 14 . TRBV6-4 TGTGCCAGCAGTGTACAGGGTGCCACCGGGGAGCTGTTTTTT CASSVQGATGELFF